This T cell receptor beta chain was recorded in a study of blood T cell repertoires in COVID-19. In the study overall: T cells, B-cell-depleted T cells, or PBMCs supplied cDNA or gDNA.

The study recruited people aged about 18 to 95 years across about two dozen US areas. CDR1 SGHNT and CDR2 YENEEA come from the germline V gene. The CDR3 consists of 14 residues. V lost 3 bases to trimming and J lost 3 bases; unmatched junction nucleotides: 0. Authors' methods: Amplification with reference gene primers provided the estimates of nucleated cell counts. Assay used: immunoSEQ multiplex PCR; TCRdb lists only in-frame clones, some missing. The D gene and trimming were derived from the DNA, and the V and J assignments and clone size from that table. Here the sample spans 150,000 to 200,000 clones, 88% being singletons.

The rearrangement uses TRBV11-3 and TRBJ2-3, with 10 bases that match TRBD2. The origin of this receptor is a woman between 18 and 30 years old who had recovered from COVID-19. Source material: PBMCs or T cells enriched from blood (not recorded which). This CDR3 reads CASSLGLATDTQYF. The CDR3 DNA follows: TGTGCCAGCAGCTTGGGACTAGCGACAGATACGCAGTATTTT.